Following are 18 T cell receptor beta chains from one sample sequenced in a study of T-cell reconstitution after alpha-beta-depleted transplantation in children. Preparation of the TCRbeta library involved a method that used unique molecular identifiers. One entry per CDR3 protein, called by TCRdb with MiXCR from the PCR reads. This table holds some 280,000 distinct CDR3 sequences, roughly 9.5% found once. The starting material was PBMCs from the stem cell graft donor, obtained from the stem cell graft. The receptors originated from a human donor who donated a stem cell graft to a child with SCID.

In this sample, this clonotype turned up a few times. The V gene is TRBV29-1, the J gene TRBJ2-1, with TRBD2 matching over 11 bases. The germline V gene encodes CDR1 SQVTM and CDR2 ANQGSEA. Trimming cost V 7 bases and J 7 bases; bases outside gene matches: 9. This CDR3 spans 14 amino acids. The CDR3: CSALSGGAFNEQFF. CDR3 coding DNA: TGCAGCGCCCTTAGCGGGGGGGCTTTTAATGAGCAGTTCTTC.

This clonotype was counted between two and nine times. The chain is built from TRBV9 and TRBJ2-7; tentatively, D is TRBD1 or TRBD2 (5 bases each). The V end lost 4 bases, the J end lost 0 bases, and 17 bases lay between the germline ends. Germline V gene sequence: CDR1 SGDLS, CDR2 YYNGEE. This CDR3 is built from 16 residues. The CDR3 protein is CASSPHRDANSYEQYF. Written as DNA, the CDR3 is TGTGCCAGCAGCCCCCACCGGGACGCCAACTCCTACGAGCAGTACTTC.

The J gene is TRBJ2-6, the V gene TRBV11-2, with TRBD1 as a possible D gene (6 bases). V was cut by 6 bases and J by 0 bases, with 9 bases left in between. Per germline, CDR1 SGHAT and CDR2 FQNNGV. The CDR3 covers 15 residues. The CDR3 here is CASSPDSSGANVLTF. Written as DNA, the CDR3 is TGTGCCAGCAGTCCGGACAGCTCTGGGGCCAACGTCCTGACTTTC.

The chain recombines TRBV24-1 with TRBJ2-3; TRBD1 agrees at 8 bases. V shed 5 bases, J shed 0 bases, and the junction held 6 bases outside the gene matches. The CDR3 contains 16 residues. Germline assignment: CDR1 KGHDR and CDR2 SFDVKD. The CDR3 nucleotides read TGTGCCACCAGTGGGGCAGGGGGCGCGAGCACAGATACGCAGTATTTT. This gives the protein CATSGAGGASTDTQYF.

A few counts support this clonotype. The rearrangement uses TRBV6-1 and TRBJ2-3, with D tentatively TRBD1 or TRBD2 (6 bases each). This CDR3 has 15 amino acids. Germline V CDR1 and CDR2: MNHNS, SASEGT. The ends were cut back, 10 bases at V and 5 bases at J, with 22 bases in the middle. DNA of the CDR3: TGTGCCACCGCCACCCGGGGGACAAAGGAAGATACGCAGTATTTT. Translation gives CATATRGTKEDTQYF.

This clonotype appeared a few times. The gene calls are TRBV28 and TRBJ1-1; no reliable D call. Germline CDR1 MDHEN, CDR2 SYDVKM. There are 14 residues in the CDR3. The V end was cut by 9 bases, the J end by 0 bases, with 14 bases between. The CDR3 DNA reads as TGTGCCAGTTTCGACCTCGATATGAACACTGAAGCTTTCTTT. Its protein is CASFDLDMNTEAFF.

CDR3 amino acids: CASSLDRWWQQETQYF. The CDR3 DNA reads as TGTGCCAGCAGCTTAGATCGCTGGTGGCAACAAGAGACCCAGTACTTC. The chain has TRBV11-2 and TRBJ2-5; D ambiguous. The CDR3 is 16 amino acids. The V end lost 0 bases, the J end lost 2 bases, and 13 bases lay between the germline ends. Germline assignment: CDR1 SGHAT and CDR2 FQNNGV.

In its sample, this clonotype was seen a few times. V gene TRBV9 combines with J gene TRBJ2-3; TRBD1 might be the D (5 bases). V dropped 2 bases and J dropped 3 bases, with 10 bases sitting between them. CDR3 length equals 14 residues. Germline V gene data show CDR1 as SGDLS and CDR2 as YYNGEE. The CDR3 loop is CASSVDGQTDTQYF. CDR3 nucleotides: TGTGCCAGCAGCGTGGACGGACAAACAGATACGCAGTATTTT.

This clonotype was picked up a small number of times. This chain uses TRBV20-1 with TRBJ1-1; TRBD1 might be the D (5 bases). The CDR3 spans 13 residues. V was clipped by 5 bases and J by 1 base, with 11 bases between them. Germline V gene sequence: CDR1 DFQATT, CDR2 SNEGSKA (reference sequence). The CDR3 DNA follows: TGCAGTGCTCCGGTCACAGGGAACACTGAAGCTTTCTTT. It is translated as CSAPVTGNTEAFF.

This clonotype has a count of ten or more. The J gene is TRBJ2-3, the V gene TRBV11-2; D tentatively fits TRBD1 or TRBD2 (5 bases each). Germline CDR1 is SGHAT and CDR2 is FQNNGV. Trimming removed 5 bases from V and 1 base from J, with 10 bases in between. The CDR3 extends over 14 amino acids. CDR3 sequence (DNA): TGTGCCAGCAGCAAAAGGGACGGCACAGATACGCAGTATTTT. Its translation: CASSKRDGTDTQYF.

Only one count was recorded for this clonotype. This chain uses TRBV12-3 or TRBV12-4 with TRBJ1-3; the D gene is possibly TRBD1 (5 bases). CDR3 length equals 15 residues. V lost 5 bases and J 6 bases, leaving 17 bases between the germline ends. The CDR3 nucleotides read TGTGCCAGCAGTATTGGACTTCAAGGGGTAAACACCATATATTTT. It yields the protein CASSIGLQGVNTIYF.

The table lists this clonotype with many counts. V gene TRBV14 combines with J gene TRBJ1-1; 9 positions agree with TRBD1. Germline CDR1 SGHDN, CDR2 FVKESK. This CDR3 is 15 amino acids long. Trimming cost V 4 bases and J 1 base; bases outside gene matches: 4. As DNA, the CDR3 is TGTGCCAGCAGCCTAAGACAGGGGGGGAACACTGAAGCTTTCTTT. As protein: CASSLRQGGNTEAFF.

This clonotype was seen only a few times. The chain uses TRBV20-1 and TRBJ2-1, with D tentatively TRBD2 (7 bases). Trimming cost V 1 base and J 5 bases, with 18 bases left between them. This CDR3 comprises 16 residues. In germline, CDR1 is DFQATT, CDR2 SNEGSKA (reference sequence). The CDR3 is CSARVGGLPGHNEQFF. The CDR3 bases are TGCAGTGCTAGAGTGGGGGGGCTGCCCGGGCACAATGAGCAGTTCTTC.

V is TRBV7-3 and J is TRBJ2-1; 7 nucleotides agree with TRBD2. The junction had 6 bases not matched to a gene; V was cut back by 6 bases and J by 1 base. The V gene's germline CDR1 is SGHTA and CDR2 FQGTGA. The CDR3 sequence is 15 residues long. In DNA form, the CDR3 reads TGTGCCAGCAGTCCTCTAGCGGTATCCTACAATGAGCAGTTCTTC. Translated: CASSPLAVSYNEQFF.

This clonotype was found many times. V is TRBV5-1 and J is TRBJ2-2; the D is unclear. The CDR3 is made up of 15 amino acids. Trimming pared 0 bases from V and 1 base from J, leaving 7 bases between. Germline V CDR1 and CDR2: SGHRS, YFSETQ. CDR3 coding DNA: TGCGCCAGCAGCTTGGGGAACAAGAACACCGGGGAGCTGTTTTTT. It codes for CASSLGNKNTGELFF. The full variable domain, in which reference TRBV5-1 and TRBJ2-2 provide the parts outside the CDR3, is KAGVTQTPRYLIKTRGQQVTLSCSPISGHRSVSWYQQTPGQGLQFLFEYFSETQRNKGNFPGRFSGRQFSNSRSEMNVSTLELGDSALYLCASSLGNKNTGELFFGEGSRLTVL.

This clonotype was detected many times. V is TRBV6-5 and J is TRBJ2-5; D is uncertain. CDR1 is MNHEY, CDR2 SVGAGI, per germline. Trimming left V 2 bases short and J 4 bases short, with 14 bases between. This CDR3 is 15 amino acids long. The CDR3 reads CASSYIVGTGETQYF. The CDR3 DNA sequence: TGTGCCAGCAGTTACATCGTCGGAACTGGAGAGACCCAGTACTTC.

The V gene is TRBV7-9, the J gene TRBJ2-1; TRBD2 agrees at 7 bases. J was trimmed by 4 bases and V by 3 bases; bases with no gene match: 6. Germline lookup yields CDR1 SEHNR and CDR2 FQNEAQ (reference sequence). The CDR3 consists of 15 residues. The CDR3 nucleotides read TGTGCCAGCAGCTTGGCCCGGGACTATTACAATGAGCAGTTCTTC. Translation gives CASSLARDYYNEQFF.

This clonotype showed up many times. The chain recombines TRBV7-2 with TRBJ2-5, with D uncertain. The ends were cut back, 2 bases at V and 5 bases at J, with 9 bases in the middle. The CDR3 extends over 13 amino acids. Germline CDR1 is SGHTA and CDR2 is FQGNSA. CDR3 region: CASSLNTLETQYF. CDR3 nucleotides: TGTGCCAGCAGCTTAAATACTCTGGAGACCCAGTACTTC.